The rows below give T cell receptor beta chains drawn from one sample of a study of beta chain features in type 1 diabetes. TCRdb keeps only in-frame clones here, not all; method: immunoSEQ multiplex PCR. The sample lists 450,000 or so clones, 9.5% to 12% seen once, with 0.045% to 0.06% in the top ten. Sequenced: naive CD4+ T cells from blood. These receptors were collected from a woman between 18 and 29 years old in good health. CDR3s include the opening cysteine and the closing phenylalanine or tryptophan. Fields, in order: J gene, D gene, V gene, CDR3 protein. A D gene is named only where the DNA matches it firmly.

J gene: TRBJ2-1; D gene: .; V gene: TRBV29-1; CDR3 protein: CSVEFLDAKSSYNEQFF
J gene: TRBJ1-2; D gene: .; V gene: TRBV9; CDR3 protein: CASSPPGTYYGYTF
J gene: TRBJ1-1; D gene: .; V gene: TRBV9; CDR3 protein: CASSVGGANTEAFF
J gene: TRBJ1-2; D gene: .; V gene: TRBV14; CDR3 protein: CASSQGGNYGYTF
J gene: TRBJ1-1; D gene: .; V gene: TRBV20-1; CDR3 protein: CSANSYEAFF
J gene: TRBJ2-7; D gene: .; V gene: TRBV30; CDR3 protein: CAWSVSGGGYEQYF
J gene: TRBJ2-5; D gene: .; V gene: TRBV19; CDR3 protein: CASMPRGHLQETQYF
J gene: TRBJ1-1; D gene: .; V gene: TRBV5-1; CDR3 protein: CASTLDSSGTEAFF
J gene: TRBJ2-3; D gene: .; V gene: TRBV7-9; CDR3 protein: CASSLHKGGSTDTQYF
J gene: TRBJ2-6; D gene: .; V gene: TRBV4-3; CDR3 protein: CASSQSQPPGANVLTF
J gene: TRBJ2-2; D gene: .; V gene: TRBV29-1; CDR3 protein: CSVEGRGNTGELFF